What follows describes a single T cell receptor (beta chain). Its matching antigen is unknown. Samples each had at least 6 micrograms of total RNA extracted. This sample is part of a study of blood T cells in healthy people across ages. General study results and limits: In older individuals, TCR beta diversity per million T cells was lower, falling roughly linearly with age.

A second PCR of roughly 6 to 12 cycles used a sample-barcoded 5' primer and a J-beta primer mix. TCRdb re-derived calls from the 5' RACE reads in MiXCR, one entry per CDR3 protein. The profile shows approximately 780,000 distinct CDR3 sequences, approximately 24% of them singletons. V lost 1 base and J lost 4, with 12 bases in between. Germline loops: CDR1 SGDLS, CDR2 YYNGEE. The CDR3 is 16 residues long. These data also formed part of another study, on T cells of mothers and their children.

Sequenced: blood. This receptor was identified in a boy between 10 and 17 years old in good health. The chain has TRBV9 and TRBJ2-6, with a weak D call TRBD2 (5 bases). The CDR3 sequence: CASSVTGDVGANVLTF. In DNA form, the CDR3 reads TGTGCCAGCAGCGTAACCGGGGATGTAGGGGCCAACGTCCTGACTTTC.